These T cell receptor beta chains were read from a single sample in a study of cytomegalovirus exposure and HLA in healthy donors. Libraries were prepared by immunoSEQ multiplex PCR; TCRdb keeps only in-frame clonotypes and omits some of them. Here the sample spans 150,000 to 200,000 clones, roughly 87% being singletons. The material sequenced was PBMCs. These receptors were obtained from a girl aged 10 to 17 in good health and CMV-seropositive. Each CDR3 is given with its conserved first and last residue. The D gene is left open where the match is weak. Where a row states a size, it is once, few, many or the class of an expanded clone; other rows omit it.

CDR3 length: 14; J gene: TRBJ1-4; clone size: -; D gene: TRBD1; V gene: TRBV29-1; CDR3 DNA: TGCAGCGTTGCTGTCGGGACAGGGAGTGAAAAACTGTTTTTT; CDR3 protein: CSVAVGTGSEKLFF
CDR3 length: 13; J gene: TRBJ2-3; clone size: -; D gene: -; V gene: TRBV29-1; CDR3 DNA: TGCAGCGTTGAGGAGCCGGGAACAGATACGCAGTATTTT; CDR3 protein: CSVEEPGTDTQYF
CDR3 length: 16; J gene: TRBJ2-5; clone size: -; D gene: TRBD1; V gene: TRBV10-1; CDR3 DNA: TGCGCCAGCAGTGAGTCAGGGACAGGGGCGGCAGAGACCCAGTACTTC; CDR3 protein: CASSESGTGAAETQYF
CDR3 length: 16; J gene: TRBJ1-1; clone size: once; D gene: -; V gene: TRBV4-1; CDR3 DNA: TGCGCCAGCAGCCAAGATAGCCCGAGGTTGGACACTGAAGCTTTCTTT; CDR3 protein: CASSQDSPRLDTEAFF
CDR3 length: 15; J gene: TRBJ2-5; clone size: -; D gene: -; V gene: TRBV19; CDR3 DNA: TGTGCCAGTAGTATCCAGGGGCATGCTCAAGAGACCCAGTACTTC; CDR3 protein: CASSIQGHAQETQYF
CDR3 length: 15; J gene: TRBJ2-7; clone size: once; D gene: -; V gene: TRBV28; CDR3 DNA: TGTGCCAGCAGGCCAATCGGGAGTGCAATTTACGAGCAGTACTTC; CDR3 protein: CASRPIGSAIYEQYF
CDR3 length: 15; J gene: TRBJ2-2; clone size: -; D gene: TRBD1; V gene: TRBV5-1; CDR3 DNA: TGCGCCAGCAGCCGGGACAGGTCTATTGCCGGGGAGCTGTTTTTT; CDR3 protein: CASSRDRSIAGELFF
CDR3 length: 20; J gene: TRBJ2-1; clone size: -; D gene: TRBD2; V gene: TRBV5-1; CDR3 DNA: TGCGCCAGCAGCTTGGAGCCCAGACTAGCGGGGCGCGGTGGCTACAATGAGCAGTTCTTC; CDR3 protein: CASSLEPRLAGRGGYNEQFF
CDR3 length: 16; J gene: TRBJ1-1; clone size: -; D gene: -; V gene: TRBV4-1; CDR3 DNA: TGCGCCAGCAGCCGAACAGGCCGGTTAATGAACACTGAAGCTTTCTTT; CDR3 protein: CASSRTGRLMNTEAFF
CDR3 length: 15; J gene: TRBJ2-1; clone size: -; D gene: TRBD2; V gene: TRBV30; CDR3 DNA: TGTGCCTTAGCGGGGGGCACAATATCCTACAATGAGCAGTTCTTC; CDR3 protein: CALAGGTISYNEQFF
CDR3 length: 13; J gene: TRBJ2-1; clone size: -; D gene: TRBD2; V gene: TRBV10-3; CDR3 DNA: TGTGCCATCAGTGTGACTAGCAATAATGAGCAGTTCTTC; CDR3 protein: CAISVTSNNEQFF
CDR3 length: 15; J gene: TRBJ2-1; clone size: -; D gene: -; V gene: TRBV25-1; CDR3 DNA: TGTGCCAGCAGTGACCGACGACAGGGACTCAGGGAGCAGTTCTTC; CDR3 protein: CASSDRRQGLREQFF
CDR3 length: 15; J gene: TRBJ1-5; clone size: few; D gene: -; V gene: TRBV7-2; CDR3 DNA: TGTGCCAGCAGCTTAGATAGTTTCAGCAATCAGCCCCAGCATTTT; CDR3 protein: CASSLDSFSNQPQHF
CDR3 length: 16; J gene: TRBJ2-7; clone size: -; D gene: TRBD2; V gene: TRBV7-3; CDR3 DNA: TGTGCCAGCAGCTCCCAAAGCGGGAGGTTATTCTACGAGCAGTACTTC; CDR3 protein: CASSSQSGRLFYEQYF
CDR3 length: 15; J gene: TRBJ1-2; clone size: -; D gene: -; V gene: TRBV19; CDR3 DNA: TGTGCCAGTAGCCCACGGGCTGGACTGACTTATGGCTACACCTTC; CDR3 protein: CASSPRAGLTYGYTF
CDR3 length: 14; J gene: TRBJ2-1; clone size: -; D gene: -; V gene: TRBV19; CDR3 DNA: TGTGCCAGTAGGAGGGAGGATATCTCCAATGAGCAGTTCTTC; CDR3 protein: CASRREDISNEQFF
CDR3 length: 12; J gene: TRBJ1-1; clone size: few; D gene: -; V gene: TRBV7-9; CDR3 DNA: TGTGCCAGCAGCTTATCGGACACTGAAGCTTTCTTT; CDR3 protein: CASSLSDTEAFF
CDR3 length: 13; J gene: TRBJ1-1; clone size: -; D gene: -; V gene: TRBV30; CDR3 DNA: TGTGCCTGGAGTGAACAGGGCCTCACTGAAGCTTTCTTT; CDR3 protein: CAWSEQGLTEAFF
CDR3 length: 13; J gene: TRBJ1-5; clone size: -; D gene: TRBD1; V gene: TRBV10-1; CDR3 DNA: TGCGCCAGCAAGGGGACAGTTAATCAGCCCCAGCATTTT; CDR3 protein: CASKGTVNQPQHF
CDR3 length: 16; J gene: TRBJ2-1; clone size: once; D gene: TRBD2; V gene: TRBV5-4; CDR3 DNA: TGTGCCAGCAGCGTAGGGGAAGCGGGAGCCTACAATGAGCAGTTCTTC; CDR3 protein: CASSVGEAGAYNEQFF
CDR3 length: 16; J gene: TRBJ2-1; clone size: -; D gene: -; V gene: TRBV5-4; CDR3 DNA: TGTGCCAGCAGCTTGGCCCCGGTGCTAGGGGGCAATGAGCAGTTCTTC; CDR3 protein: CASSLAPVLGGNEQFF
CDR3 length: 15; J gene: TRBJ2-7; clone size: once; D gene: TRBD2; V gene: TRBV4-2; CDR3 DNA: TGTGCCAGCAGCCTCTCTAGCGGGGCTCCCTACGAGCAGTACTTC; CDR3 protein: CASSLSSGAPYEQYF
CDR3 length: 12; J gene: TRBJ2-5; clone size: few; D gene: -; V gene: TRBV30; CDR3 DNA: TGTGCCTGGAATGAAGCCCAAGAGACCCAGTACTTC; CDR3 protein: CAWNEAQETQYF
CDR3 length: 15; J gene: TRBJ2-1; clone size: -; D gene: -; V gene: TRBV6-6; CDR3 DNA: TGTGCCAGCAGTTACCCCGGGACAAGCTACAATGAGCAGTTCTTC; CDR3 protein: CASSYPGTSYNEQFF
CDR3 length: 15; J gene: TRBJ2-5; clone size: -; D gene: TRBD2; V gene: TRBV29-1; CDR3 DNA: TGCAGCGTTGCTCTAGCGGGGTCCTCCCGAGAGACCCAGTACTTC; CDR3 protein: CSVALAGSSRETQYF
CDR3 length: 17; J gene: TRBJ2-2; clone size: once; D gene: -; V gene: TRBV19; CDR3 DNA: TGTGCCAGTAGTATTTTAGGAGGCTCAGGACCCACCGGGGAGCTGTTTTTT; CDR3 protein: CASSILGGSGPTGELFF
CDR3 length: 17; J gene: TRBJ1-5; clone size: -; D gene: -; V gene: TRBV28; CDR3 DNA: TGTGCCAGCAGCACATCGAAGCGGGTTTTTGGGAATCAGCCCCAGCATTTT; CDR3 protein: CASSTSKRVFGNQPQHF
CDR3 length: 16; J gene: TRBJ2-5; clone size: -; D gene: TRBD2; V gene: TRBV5-1; CDR3 DNA: TGCGCCAGCAGCTTGGCCACTAGCGGGGGAGAAGAGACCCAGTACTTC; CDR3 protein: CASSLATSGGEETQYF
CDR3 length: 15; J gene: TRBJ2-1; clone size: once; D gene: TRBD2; V gene: TRBV5-6; CDR3 DNA: TGTGCCAGCAGCTTGGCCCCTAGCGGGAGAGACGAGCAGTTCTTC; CDR3 protein: CASSLAPSGRDEQFF
CDR3 length: 14; J gene: TRBJ2-5; clone size: -; D gene: -; V gene: TRBV5-6; CDR3 DNA: TGTGCCAGCAGCTTCAGAGGGTACCAAGAGACCCAGTACTTC; CDR3 protein: CASSFRGYQETQYF
CDR3 length: 15; J gene: TRBJ1-2; clone size: -; D gene: -; V gene: TRBV7-9; CDR3 DNA: TGTGCCAGCAGCTTAGGGCAGGGATACTACTATGGCTACACCTTC; CDR3 protein: CASSLGQGYYYGYTF
CDR3 length: 12; J gene: TRBJ2-7; clone size: -; D gene: -; V gene: TRBV28; CDR3 DNA: TGTGCCAGCGGACTTCAGGACTCCGAGCAGTACTTC; CDR3 protein: CASGLQDSEQYF
CDR3 length: 16; J gene: TRBJ2-1; clone size: -; D gene: TRBD2; V gene: TRBV5-1; CDR3 DNA: TGCGCCAGCAGCTTGGAGGGACTAGCGGCCTACAATGAGCAGTTCTTC; CDR3 protein: CASSLEGLAAYNEQFF
CDR3 length: 14; J gene: TRBJ1-5; clone size: -; D gene: -; V gene: TRBV27; CDR3 DNA: TGTGCCAGCAGTCCGAGACAGTCCAATCAGCCCCAGCATTTT; CDR3 protein: CASSPRQSNQPQHF
CDR3 length: 15; J gene: TRBJ1-1; clone size: -; D gene: TRBD1; V gene: TRBV4-1; CDR3 DNA: TGCGCCAGCAGCCAACCAGGGACAGGGGGCACTGAAGCTTTCTTT; CDR3 protein: CASSQPGTGGTEAFF
CDR3 length: 16; J gene: TRBJ2-2; clone size: few; D gene: -; V gene: TRBV19; CDR3 DNA: TGTGCCAGTAGTACTGGTTTCGCGGGTAGTCCCGGGGAGCTGTTTTTT; CDR3 protein: CASSTGFAGSPGELFF
CDR3 length: 15; J gene: TRBJ2-7; clone size: -; D gene: TRBD1; V gene: TRBV30; CDR3 DNA: TGTGCCTGGACTAGGGCGGACAGGGAAGTCGGCGAGCAGTACTTC; CDR3 protein: CAWTRADREVGEQYF
CDR3 length: 16; J gene: TRBJ1-1; clone size: -; D gene: -; V gene: TRBV5-1; CDR3 DNA: TGCGCCAGCAGCTTTAGAGGTATCGGGGGGCCTCCTGAAGCTTTCTTT; CDR3 protein: CASSFRGIGGPPEAFF
CDR3 length: 12; J gene: TRBJ1-5; clone size: -; D gene: -; V gene: TRBV6-6; CDR3 DNA: TGTGCCAGCCGGTCCGTTAGTCAGCCCCAGCATTTT; CDR3 protein: CASRSVSQPQHF